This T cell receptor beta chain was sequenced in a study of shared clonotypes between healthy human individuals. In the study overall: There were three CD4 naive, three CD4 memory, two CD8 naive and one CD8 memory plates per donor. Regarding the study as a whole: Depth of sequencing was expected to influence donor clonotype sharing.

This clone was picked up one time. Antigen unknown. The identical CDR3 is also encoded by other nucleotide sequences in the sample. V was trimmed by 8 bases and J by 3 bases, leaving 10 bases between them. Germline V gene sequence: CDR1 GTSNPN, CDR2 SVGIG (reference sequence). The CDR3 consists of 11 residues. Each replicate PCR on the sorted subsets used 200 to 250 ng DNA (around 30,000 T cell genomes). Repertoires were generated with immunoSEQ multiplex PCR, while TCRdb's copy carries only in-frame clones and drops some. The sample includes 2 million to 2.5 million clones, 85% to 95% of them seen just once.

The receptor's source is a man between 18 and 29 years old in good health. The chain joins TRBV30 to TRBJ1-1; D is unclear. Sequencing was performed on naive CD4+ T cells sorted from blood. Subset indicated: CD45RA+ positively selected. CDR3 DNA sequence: TGTGCCGGTGGCCGGGACACTGAAGCTTTCTTT. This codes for CAGGRDTEAFF.